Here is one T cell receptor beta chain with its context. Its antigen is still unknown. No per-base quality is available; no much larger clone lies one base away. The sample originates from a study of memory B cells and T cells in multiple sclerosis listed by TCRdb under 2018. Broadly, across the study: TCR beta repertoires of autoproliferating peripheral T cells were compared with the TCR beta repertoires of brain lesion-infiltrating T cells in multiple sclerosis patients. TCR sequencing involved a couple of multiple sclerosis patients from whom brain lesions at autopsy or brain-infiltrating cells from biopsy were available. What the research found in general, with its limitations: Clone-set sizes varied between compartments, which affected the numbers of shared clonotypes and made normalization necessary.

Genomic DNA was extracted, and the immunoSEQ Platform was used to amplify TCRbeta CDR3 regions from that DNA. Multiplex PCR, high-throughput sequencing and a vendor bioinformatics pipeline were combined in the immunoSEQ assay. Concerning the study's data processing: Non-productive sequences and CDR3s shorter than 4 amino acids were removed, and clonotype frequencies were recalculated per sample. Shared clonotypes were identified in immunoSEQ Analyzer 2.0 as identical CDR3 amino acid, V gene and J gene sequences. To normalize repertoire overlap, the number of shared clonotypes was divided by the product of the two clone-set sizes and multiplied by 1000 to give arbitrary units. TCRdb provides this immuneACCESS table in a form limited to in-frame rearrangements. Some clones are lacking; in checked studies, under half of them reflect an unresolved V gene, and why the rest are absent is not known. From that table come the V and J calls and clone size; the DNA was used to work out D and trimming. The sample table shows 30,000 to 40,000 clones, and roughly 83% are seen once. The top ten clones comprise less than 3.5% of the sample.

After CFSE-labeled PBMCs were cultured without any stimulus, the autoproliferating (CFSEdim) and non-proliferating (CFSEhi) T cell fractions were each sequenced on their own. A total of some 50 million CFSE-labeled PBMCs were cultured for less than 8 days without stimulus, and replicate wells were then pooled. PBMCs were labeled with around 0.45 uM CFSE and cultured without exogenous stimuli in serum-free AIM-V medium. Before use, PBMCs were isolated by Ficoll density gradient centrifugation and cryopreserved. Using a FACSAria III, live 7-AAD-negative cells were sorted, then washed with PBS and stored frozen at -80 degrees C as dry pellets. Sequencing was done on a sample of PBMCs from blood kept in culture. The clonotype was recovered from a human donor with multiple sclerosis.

CDR3 loop: CASSNMGTVYTF. The DNA is TGTGCCAGCAGCAATATGGGTACAGTGTACACCTTC. The chain is encoded by TRBV6-5 joined to TRBJ1-2; no D gene is confidently identified. Relative to germline, V is 6 bases shorter and J is 11 bases shorter, with 16 bases between their ends. Inclusive of the bounding cysteine and phenylalanine, the CDR3 is 12 residues long. The only DNA kept is the CDR3, 36 bases in frame from the first base. CDR1 MNHEY and CDR2 SVGAGI are derived from the germline V gene.